The T cell receptor beta chain under discussion was sequenced for a study of T cells in localized non-small cell lung cancer. Comments on this clone: As yet, its antigen is unknown.

Generated by immunoSEQ multiplex PCR, the TCRdb table keeps only in-frame clones and is missing some. The sample holds around 20,000 clones, about 85% seen once. General study results and limits: Owing to sequencing of a solitary tumor region, heterogeneity cannot be discounted. Tumor showed lower T cell clonality than uninvolved adjacent lung, where it was highest.

Germline CDR1 is SGDLS and CDR2 is YYNGEE. Trimming took 6 bases from V and 14 from J, leaving 23 bases between them. The CDR3 has 13 residues. The chain links TRBV9 to TRBJ1-2; D not resolved. The sample in question was PBMCs, obtained before any cancer treatment. This TCR came from a woman between 40 and 69 years old with stage II squamous cell lung carcinoma. This chain's CDR3 is CASTVGPDLSKTF. The CDR3 DNA reads as TGTGCCAGCACAGTAGGCCCGGACCTCAGTAAAACCTTC.